Below, 29 T cell receptor beta chains from the same sample are listed, as sequenced in a study of early stage breast cancer tumors. The data were produced by immunoSEQ multiplex PCR, yet TCRdb's version contains in-frame clones alone and is incomplete. The sample comprises around 78,000 clones, roughly 80% of which are singletons, and approximately 3.7% rests with the top ten. The specimen was blood. The receptor set was obtained from a person in their sixties with breast cancer.

This chain uses TRBV6-1 with TRBJ1-1, with D perhaps TRBD1 (5 bases). The V gene lost 6 bases and the J gene lost 1 base, with 15 bases spanning the gap. Looked up from germline, CDR1 is MNHNS and CDR2 is SASEGT. There are 15 residues in the CDR3. CDR3 region: CASRRQWGGNTEAFF. CDR3 nucleotide sequence: TGTGCCAGCAGACGACAATGGGGCGGGAACACTGAAGCTTTCTTT.

The genes are TRBV6-1 and TRBJ1-5, with D tentatively TRBD1 (5 bases). This CDR3 is 14 amino acids long. Germline CDR1 and CDR2: MNHNS and SASEGT. V dropped 4 bases and J dropped 3 bases, with 10 bases sitting between them. CDR3 DNA sequence: TGTGCCAGCAGTGTGCCAGGGCTCAATCAGCCCCAGCATTTT. As protein: CASSVPGLNQPQHF.

About this clone: This same CDR3 is encoded by further DNA sequences in the sample. The J gene is TRBJ2-5, the V gene TRBV30, with D unresolved. The CDR3 is 11 amino acids. V was clipped by 0 bases and J by 5 bases, with 4 bases between them. Germline lookup yields CDR1 GTSNPN and CDR2 SVGIG (reference sequence). The CDR3 sequence is CAWSVKETQYF. The CDR3 DNA reads as TGTGCCTGGAGTGTGAAGGAGACCCAGTACTTC.

The chain recombines TRBV28 with TRBJ1-5; D ambiguous. Between the trimmed V and J ends, which lost 4 bases and 6 bases, there was a span of 13 bases. This CDR3 has 14 residues. Per germline, CDR1 MDHEN and CDR2 SYDVKM. CDR3 region: CASSSSGFFQPQHF. CDR3 coding DNA: TGTGCCAGCAGTTCTTCTGGGTTCTTTCAGCCCCAGCATTTT.

The genes are TRBV18 and TRBJ2-7; TRBD2 agrees at 8 bases. The CDR3 spans 16 residues. V was pared by 3 bases and J by 4 bases, with 11 bases of the junction left unmatched. Germline V gene lookup returns CDR1 KGHSH and CDR2 LQKENI. The CDR3 DNA reads as TGTGCCAGCTCACCCGCGGGGGGCCAGGATGGATACGAGCAGTACTTC. The encoded protein is CASSPAGGQDGYEQYF.

The chain couples TRBV28 to TRBJ1-2; possibly TRBD1 for D (5 bases). Trimming pared 2 bases from V and 9 bases from J, leaving 13 bases between. The CDR3 sequence is 13 residues long. Germline V gives CDR1 MDHEN, CDR2 SYDVKM. CDR3 loop: CASSLGYRISYTF. The CDR3 bases are TGTGCCAGCAGTTTAGGGTACAGGATAAGCTACACCTTC.

This chain's CDR3 is CASSQTTGAGSNEQFF. CDR3 DNA sequence: TGCGCCAGCAGCCAAACGACAGGGGCAGGGAGTAATGAGCAGTTCTTC. This rearrangement joins TRBV4-3 to TRBJ2-1; the match to TRBD1 covers 8 bases. This CDR3 region has 16 residues. Trimming removed 2 bases from V and 7 bases from J; junction bases left unmatched: 10. The germline V gene has CDR1 LGHNA and CDR2 YSLEER.

This CDR3 is CASSWGTAPLEQYF. DNA for the CDR3: TGTGCCAGCAGCTGGGGGACAGCCCCTCTCGAGCAGTACTTC. The chain carries TRBV5-6 and TRBJ2-7; 7 bases fit TRBD1. Germline CDR1 SGHDT, CDR2 YYEEEE. The CDR3 is 14 residues long. V gave up 3 bases and J gave up 6 bases; unmatched junction bases: 9.

This clone has a handful of counts. The chain links TRBV19 to TRBJ1-1; 8 positions match TRBD1. V was pared by 6 bases and J by 4 bases, with 4 bases of the junction left unmatched. Per the germline V gene, CDR1 is LNHDA and CDR2 is SQIVND (reference sequence). The CDR3 covers 13 residues. The CDR3 DNA is TGTGCCAGTAGAATACAGGGGGGCACTGAAGCTTTCTTT. Residues: CASRIQGGTEAFF. The full variable domain, completed using reference TRBV19 and TRBJ1-1, is DGGITQSPKYLFRKEGQNVTLSCEQNLNHDAMYWYRQDPGQGLRLIYYSQIVNDFQKGDIAEGYSVSREKKESFPLTVTSAQKNPTAFYLCASRIQGGTEAFFGQGTRLTVV.

The chain links TRBV6-1 to TRBJ1-4; D gene uncertain. Trimming took 4 bases from V and 8 from J, leaving 17 bases between them. This CDR3 comprises 15 residues. Germline V gives CDR1 MNHNS, CDR2 SASEGT. CDR3 coding DNA: TGTGCCAGCAGTGTTTCCGGATCTCGGAAGGAAAAACTGTTTTTT. Amino acids: CASSVSGSRKEKLFF.

The chain has TRBV7-9 and TRBJ1-2; 7 bases are shared with TRBD1. There are 13 residues in the CDR3. Germline V gives CDR1 SEHNR, CDR2 FQNEAQ (reference sequence). Germline trimming cut 6 bases from V and 7 bases from J; bases unmatched to any gene: 8. Written as DNA, the CDR3 is TGTGCCAGCAGGGCGACAGGGAGTAGTGGCTACACCTTC. Translated, it gives CASRATGSSGYTF.

The gene calls are TRBV7-9 and TRBJ1-4; TRBD1 might be the D (6 bases). Germline V CDR1 and CDR2: SEHNR, FQNEAQ (reference sequence). The germline V and J ends were trimmed by 1 base and 5 bases, with 14 bases remaining between them. This CDR3 comprises 16 residues. The CDR3 region has the DNA TGTGCCAGCAGCTTAGGGGGGGGCCCGGAAAATGAAAAACTGTTTTTT. Amino acids: CASSLGGGPENEKLFF.

J is TRBJ2-7 and V is TRBV10-3; 11 bases map to TRBD2. The CDR3 is 16 amino acids. CDR1 and CDR2 from the germline V gene are ENHRY and SYGVKD. V shed 0 bases, J shed 1 base, and the junction held 2 bases outside the gene matches. This CDR3 reads CAISESTSGVSYEQYF. CDR3 coding DNA: TGTGCCATCAGTGAGTCGACTAGCGGGGTTTCCTACGAGCAGTACTTC.

The chain recombines TRBV2 with TRBJ2-2; D uncertain. The ends were cut back, 7 bases at V and 3 bases at J, with 6 bases in the middle. Germline V gene lookup returns CDR1 SNHLY and CDR2 FYNNEI. The CDR3 has 12 amino acids. The CDR3 region is CASKLDTGELFF. The CDR3 region has the DNA TGTGCCAGCAAACTCGACACCGGGGAGCTGTTTTTT.

The chain employs TRBV5-1 and TRBJ1-3; D not resolved. The CDR3 totals 14 residues. The germline V gene has CDR1 SGHRS and CDR2 YFSETQ. Trimming removed 1 base from V and 2 bases from J, with 7 bases in between. The CDR3 here is CASSLRAAGNTIYF. The CDR3 DNA follows: TGCGCCAGCAGCTTGCGCGCGGCTGGAAACACCATATATTTT.

The CDR3 DNA sequence: TGTGCCAGCAGCTTCCAGGCAGATACGCAGTATTTT. It specifies CASSFQADTQYF. The genes are TRBV7-6 and TRBJ2-3, with unresolved D. Germline V CDR1 and CDR2: SGHVS, FNYEAQ. There are 12 residues in the CDR3. V shed 3 bases and J shed 4 bases, with 5 bases lying between them.

This rearrangement joins TRBV15 to TRBJ2-3; weak D call: TRBD1 (5 bases). The CDR3 contains 16 residues. The V end was cut by 0 bases, the J end by 3 bases, with 13 bases between. CDR1 and CDR2 from the germline V gene are LNHNV and YYDKDF (reference sequence). The CDR3 coding sequence is TGTGCCACCAGCAGAGATCGACAGATCGGAACAGATACGCAGTATTTT. Protein: CATSRDRQIGTDTQYF. Together with reference TRBV15 and TRBJ2-3, the CDR3 gives the full variable domain: DAMVIQNPRYQVTQFGKPVTLSCSQTLNHNVMYWYQQKSSQAPKLLFHYYDKDFNNEADTPDNFQSRRPNTSFCFLDIRSPGLGDTAMYLCATSRDRQIGTDTQYFGPGTRLTVL.

V and J are TRBV9 and TRBJ1-3, with a tentative D call TRBD1 (5 bases). The germline V gene encodes CDR1 SGDLS and CDR2 YYNGEE. This CDR3 region has 15 residues. V dropped 3 bases and J dropped 2 bases, with 12 bases sitting between them. The chain's CDR3 is CASSGPGTAGNTIYF. The CDR3, as DNA: TGTGCCAGCAGCGGACCCGGGACTGCTGGAAACACCATATATTTT.

The chain combines TRBV27 with TRBJ2-2, with D possibly TRBD2 on 5 matching bases. The V end was cut by 0 bases, the J end by 7 bases, with 12 bases between. CDR3 length: 15 amino acids. Germline CDR1 reads MNHEY; CDR2 reads SMNVEV (reference sequence). CDR3 bases: TGTGCCAGCAGTTTATCGAGTCTAGCAGGCGGGGAGCTGTTTTTT. Protein sequence: CASSLSSLAGGELFF.

V and J are TRBV11-3 and TRBJ2-2, with 8 bases aligning to TRBD2. This CDR3 is built from 14 residues. The junction had 9 bases not matched to a gene; V was cut back by 8 bases and J by 7 bases. Per the germline V gene, CDR1 is SGHNT and CDR2 is YENEEA. CDR3 sequence (DNA): TGTGCCAGCGCTGCGGGGGGCTTCGGCGGGGAGCTGTTTTTT. Translated: CASAAGGFGGELFF.

The sample holds a few counts of this clone. The gene calls are TRBV19 and TRBJ2-1, with 7 nucleotides matching TRBD2. CDR1 LNHDA and CDR2 SQIVND come from the germline V gene (reference sequence). V dropped 2 bases and J dropped 8; count of bases not matched to a gene: 9. The CDR3 contains 15 residues. The CDR3: CASSISGRPLDEQFF. The CDR3 coding sequence is TGTGCCAGTAGTATATCCGGGAGGCCCCTTGATGAGCAGTTCTTC.

The chain employs TRBV10-3 and TRBJ1-2; D may be TRBD1 (5 bases). This CDR3 has 14 amino acids. Germline CDR1 and CDR2: ENHRY and SYGVKD. Trimming left V 10 bases short and J 0 bases short, with 15 bases between. The chain's CDR3 is CATRSTAANYGYTF. CDR3 DNA sequence: TGTGCCACCCGATCGACAGCAGCTAACTATGGCTACACCTTC.

This clone was seen more than once but under ten times. The gene calls are TRBV6-6 and TRBJ2-1; D gene unclear. Germline V lookup: CDR1 MNHNY, CDR2 SVGAGI (reference sequence). The CDR3 totals 11 residues. V was clipped by 6 bases and J by 9 bases, with 9 bases between them. CDR3 loop: CASRVEAEQFF. In DNA form, the CDR3 reads TGTGCCAGCAGGGTCGAGGCTGAGCAGTTCTTC.

This chain links TRBV9 with TRBJ2-1; 7 bases are a match to TRBD2. Germline CDR1 SGDLS, CDR2 YYNGEE. This CDR3 contains 17 residues. With V trimmed by 4 bases and J by 9 bases, 19 bases remained unmatched. As DNA, the CDR3 is TGTGCCAGCAGCCCCGGCCCCCGGGGAGGGCCCCGGGGTGAGCAGTTCTTC. This sequence encodes CASSPGPRGGPRGEQFF.

J is TRBJ2-7 and V is TRBV5-1; 9 positions agree with TRBD2. V was pared by 0 bases and J by 2 bases, with 3 bases of the junction left unmatched. Germline V gene sequence: CDR1 SGHRS, CDR2 YFSETQ. This CDR3 comprises 15 residues. The CDR3 sequence: CASSLVASGTYEQYF. In nucleotides, the CDR3 is TGCGCCAGCAGCTTGGTGGCTAGCGGGACCTACGAGCAGTACTTC.

The chain has TRBV7-2 and TRBJ2-1, with 14 nucleotides matching TRBD2. Germline V gene data show CDR1 as SGHTA and CDR2 as FQGNSA. This CDR3 contains 16 residues. With V trimmed by 6 bases and J by 7 bases, 8 bases remained unmatched. CDR3 protein: CASRPPGLAGANEQFF. DNA of the CDR3: TGTGCCAGCAGGCCACCGGGACTAGCGGGAGCGAATGAGCAGTTCTTC.

This clone was seen a few times. The chain joins TRBV7-9 to TRBJ1-6, with TRBD1 matching 7 bases. The junction had 6 bases not matched to a gene; V was cut back by 3 bases and J by 7 bases. Per the germline V gene, CDR1 is SEHNR and CDR2 is FQNEAQ (reference sequence). The CDR3 has 15 residues. DNA for the CDR3: TGTGCCAGCAGCTTCCGACAGGGTGTGAATTCACCCCTCCACTTT. Translation: CASSFRQGVNSPLHF.

The sample holds a few counts of this clone. The chain joins TRBV7-3 to TRBJ2-2; possibly TRBD2 for D (6 bases). V lost 1 base and J lost 4, with 7 bases in between. This CDR3 spans 14 amino acids. The germline V gene encodes CDR1 SGHTA and CDR2 FQGTGA. The CDR3 sequence is CASSLSGTTGELFF. CDR3 nucleotide sequence: TGTGCCAGCAGCTTAAGCGGGACCACCGGGGAGCTGTTTTTT.

This CDR3 is CAISESGQDTGELFF. The CDR3 coding sequence is TGTGCCATCAGTGAATCCGGGCAGGACACCGGGGAGCTGTTTTTT. V is TRBV10-3 and J is TRBJ2-2; D not resolved. The ends were cut back, 3 bases at V and 3 bases at J, with 11 bases in the middle. The germline gives CDR1 ENHRY, CDR2 SYGVKD. The CDR3 runs to 15 residues.